This TCR beta chain was found in a study of blood T cell repertoires in COVID-19. Background on the study: Donors in the United States, Italy and Spain gave samples during acute or convalescent COVID-19. T cells, B-cell-depleted T cells, or PBMCs provided the cDNA or gDNA that served as material.

CDR1 is MNHEY, CDR2 SVGEGT, per germline. J was trimmed by 1 base and V by 6 bases; bases with no gene match: 5. The CDR3 is made up of 14 amino acids. Original processing methods: For nucleated cells, counts were estimated from reference gene primer amplification. Assay used: immunoSEQ multiplex PCR; TCRdb lists only in-frame clones, some missing. V and J calls and clone size come straight from that table; D and trimming were deduced from the DNA. The top ten hold under 14% of the sample, which has over 200,000 clones, 85% to 90% seen once. Followed over time, Seattle patients had been enrolled while infection was active.

V is TRBV6-2 or TRBV6-3 and J is TRBJ2-5; 7 bases fit TRBD2. The receptor was derived from a man between 45 and 60 years old with COVID-19, enrolled during active disease. The specimen was peripheral blood. DNA for the CDR3: TGTGCCAGCAGCCCGACTAGCCCCCAAGAGACCCAGTACTTC. Its translation: CASSPTSPQETQYF.